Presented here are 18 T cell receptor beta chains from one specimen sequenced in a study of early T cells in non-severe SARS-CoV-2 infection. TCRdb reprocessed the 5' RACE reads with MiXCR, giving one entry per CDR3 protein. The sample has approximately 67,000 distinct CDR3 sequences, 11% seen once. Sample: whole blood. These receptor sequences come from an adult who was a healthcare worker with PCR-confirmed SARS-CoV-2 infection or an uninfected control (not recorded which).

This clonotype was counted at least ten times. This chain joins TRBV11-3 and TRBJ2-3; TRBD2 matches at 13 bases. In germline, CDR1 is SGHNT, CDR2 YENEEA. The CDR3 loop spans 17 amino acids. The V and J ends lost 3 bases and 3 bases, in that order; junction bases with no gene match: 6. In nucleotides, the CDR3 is TGTGCCAGCAGCTTTTTCGCACTAGCGGGAGGGACAGATACGCAGTATTTT. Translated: CASSFFALAGGTDTQYF. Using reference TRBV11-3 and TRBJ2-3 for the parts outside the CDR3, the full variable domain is EAGVVQSPRYKIIEKKQPVAFWCNPISGHNTLYWYLQNLGQGPELLIRYENEEAVDDSQLPKDRFSAERLKGVDSTLKIQPAELGDSAVYLCASSFFALAGGTDTQYFGPGTRLTVL.

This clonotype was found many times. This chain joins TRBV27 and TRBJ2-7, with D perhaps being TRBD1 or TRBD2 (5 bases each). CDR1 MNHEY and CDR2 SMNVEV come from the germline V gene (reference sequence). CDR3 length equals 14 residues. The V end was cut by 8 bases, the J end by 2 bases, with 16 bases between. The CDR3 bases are TGTGCCAGCTGCTACGGCCTGGGACCCTACGAGCAGTACTTC. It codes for CASCYGLGPYEQYF.

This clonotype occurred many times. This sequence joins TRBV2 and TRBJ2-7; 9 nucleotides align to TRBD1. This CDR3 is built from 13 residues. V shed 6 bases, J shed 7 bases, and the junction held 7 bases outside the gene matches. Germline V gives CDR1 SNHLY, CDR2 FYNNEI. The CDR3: CASSTQGAVEQYF. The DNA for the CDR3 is TGTGCCAGCAGCACACAGGGGGCAGTGGAGCAGTACTTC.

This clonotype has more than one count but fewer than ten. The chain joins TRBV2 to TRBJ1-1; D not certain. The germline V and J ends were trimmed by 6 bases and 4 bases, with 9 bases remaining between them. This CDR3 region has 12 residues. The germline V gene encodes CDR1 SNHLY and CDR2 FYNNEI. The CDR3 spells CASSMSATEAFF. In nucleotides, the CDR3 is TGTGCCAGCAGCATGTCGGCCACTGAAGCTTTCTTT.

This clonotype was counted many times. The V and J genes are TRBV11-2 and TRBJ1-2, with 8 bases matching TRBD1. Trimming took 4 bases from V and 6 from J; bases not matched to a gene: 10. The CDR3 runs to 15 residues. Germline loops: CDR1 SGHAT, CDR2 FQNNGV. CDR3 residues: CASSYTDRVPHGYTF. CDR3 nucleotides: TGTGCCAGCAGCTACACGGACAGGGTCCCTCATGGCTACACCTTC.

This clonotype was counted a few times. Here the CDR3 reads CASNRGTGELFF. CDR3 DNA: TGTGCCAGCAACAGGGGTACCGGGGAGCTGTTTTTT. The chain couples TRBV2 to TRBJ2-2; 7 nucleotides line up with TRBD1. The V gene's germline CDR1 is SNHLY and CDR2 FYNNEI. J gave up 5 bases and V 7 bases, and 1 base lay outside the gene matches. The CDR3 length is 12 residues.

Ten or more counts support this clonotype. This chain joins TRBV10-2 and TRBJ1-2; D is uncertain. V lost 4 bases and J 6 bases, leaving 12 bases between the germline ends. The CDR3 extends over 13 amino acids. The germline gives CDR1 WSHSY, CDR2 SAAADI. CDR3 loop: CASSGYSGDGYTF. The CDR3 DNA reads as TGCGCCAGCAGTGGTTACAGTGGAGATGGCTACACCTTC.

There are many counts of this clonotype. Here the CDR3 DNA reads TGTGCCAGCAGCTCCCGACTAGCGGGAGTGGAAGAGACCCAGTACTTC. It translates to CASSSRLAGVEETQYF. J is TRBJ2-5 and V is TRBV5-6; TRBD2 matches 12 bases. The length of the CDR3 is 16 residues. V trimming: 3 bases; J trimming: 3 bases; junction bases outside the gene matches: 6. CDR1 is SGHDT, CDR2 YYEEEE, per germline.

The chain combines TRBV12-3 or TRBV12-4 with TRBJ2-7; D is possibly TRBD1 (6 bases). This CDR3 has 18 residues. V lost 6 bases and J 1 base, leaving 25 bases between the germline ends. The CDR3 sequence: CASSSGLRAGVPSYEQYF. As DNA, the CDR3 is TGTGCCAGCAGCTCCGGCCTGCGGGCAGGGGTCCCGTCCTACGAGCAGTACTTC.

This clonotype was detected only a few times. The CDR3 DNA reads as TGTGCCAGCAGCTTAGGAGTGGGGCAGCAAGAGACCCAGTACTTC. The encoded protein is CASSLGVGQQETQYF. The chain recombines TRBV7-9 with TRBJ2-5; D possibly corresponds to TRBD1 (5 bases). CDR3 size: 15 residues. Between the trimmed V and J ends, which lost 1 base and 2 bases, there was a span of 11 bases. Germline-derived CDR1 and CDR2 are SEHNR and FQNEAQ (reference sequence).

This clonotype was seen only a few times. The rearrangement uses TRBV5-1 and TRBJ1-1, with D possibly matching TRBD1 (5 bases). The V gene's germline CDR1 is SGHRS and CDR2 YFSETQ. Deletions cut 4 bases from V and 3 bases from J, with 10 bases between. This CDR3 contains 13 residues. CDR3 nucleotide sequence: TGCGCCAGCAGCCCTTACAGGTACACTGAAGCTTTCTTT. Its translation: CASSPYRYTEAFF.

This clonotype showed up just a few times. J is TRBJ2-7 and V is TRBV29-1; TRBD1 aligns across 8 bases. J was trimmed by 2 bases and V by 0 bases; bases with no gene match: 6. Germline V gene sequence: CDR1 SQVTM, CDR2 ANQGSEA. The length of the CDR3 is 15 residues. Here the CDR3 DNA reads TGCAGCGTTGAAGATGTTACAGGGGGACCCTACGAGCAGTACTTC. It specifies CSVEDVTGGPYEQYF.

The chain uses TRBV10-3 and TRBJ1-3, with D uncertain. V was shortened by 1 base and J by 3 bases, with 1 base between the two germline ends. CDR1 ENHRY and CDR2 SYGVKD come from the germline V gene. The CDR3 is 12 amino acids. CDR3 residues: CAISEFGNTIYF. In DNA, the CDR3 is TGTGCCATCAGTGAGTTTGGAAACACCATATATTTT.

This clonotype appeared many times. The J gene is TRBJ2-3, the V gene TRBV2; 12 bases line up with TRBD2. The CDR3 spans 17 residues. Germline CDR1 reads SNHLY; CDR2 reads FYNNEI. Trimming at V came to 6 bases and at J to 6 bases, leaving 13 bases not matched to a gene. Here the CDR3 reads CASSSRGLAGGPDTQYF. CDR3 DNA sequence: TGTGCCAGCAGCTCCCGGGGGCTAGCGGGGGGGCCTGATACGCAGTATTTT.

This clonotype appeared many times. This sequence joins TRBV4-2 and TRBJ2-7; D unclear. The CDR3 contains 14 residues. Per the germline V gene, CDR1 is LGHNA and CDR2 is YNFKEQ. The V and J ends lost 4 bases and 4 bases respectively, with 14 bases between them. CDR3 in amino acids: CASSRGEGNYEQYF. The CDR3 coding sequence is TGTGCCAGCAGCCGCGGAGAAGGGAATTACGAGCAGTACTTC.

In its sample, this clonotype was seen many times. The CDR3 loop reads CASSSGLAGYSYEQYF. The DNA for the CDR3 is TGCGCCAGCAGCTCGGGACTAGCGGGCTACTCCTACGAGCAGTACTTC. This chain uses TRBV5-1 with TRBJ2-7; TRBD2 aligns across 12 bases. V dropped 3 bases and J dropped 0; count of bases not matched to a gene: 4. The CDR3 contains 16 residues. The germline V gene has CDR1 SGHRS and CDR2 YFSETQ.

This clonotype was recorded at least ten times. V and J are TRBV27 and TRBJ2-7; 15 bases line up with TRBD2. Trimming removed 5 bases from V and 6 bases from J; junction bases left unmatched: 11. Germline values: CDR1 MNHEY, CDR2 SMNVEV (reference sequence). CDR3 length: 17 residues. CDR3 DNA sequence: TGTGCCAGCAGTCCAGGGACTAGCGGGAGGAGATCGGTCGAGCAGTACTTC. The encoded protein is CASSPGTSGRRSVEQYF.

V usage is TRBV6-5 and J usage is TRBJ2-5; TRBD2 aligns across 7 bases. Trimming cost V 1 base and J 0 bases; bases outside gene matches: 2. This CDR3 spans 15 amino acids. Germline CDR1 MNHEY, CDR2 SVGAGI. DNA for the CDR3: TGTGCCAGCAGTTACTGGCTAGCGGACCAAGAGACCCAGTACTTC. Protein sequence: CASSYWLADQETQYF.